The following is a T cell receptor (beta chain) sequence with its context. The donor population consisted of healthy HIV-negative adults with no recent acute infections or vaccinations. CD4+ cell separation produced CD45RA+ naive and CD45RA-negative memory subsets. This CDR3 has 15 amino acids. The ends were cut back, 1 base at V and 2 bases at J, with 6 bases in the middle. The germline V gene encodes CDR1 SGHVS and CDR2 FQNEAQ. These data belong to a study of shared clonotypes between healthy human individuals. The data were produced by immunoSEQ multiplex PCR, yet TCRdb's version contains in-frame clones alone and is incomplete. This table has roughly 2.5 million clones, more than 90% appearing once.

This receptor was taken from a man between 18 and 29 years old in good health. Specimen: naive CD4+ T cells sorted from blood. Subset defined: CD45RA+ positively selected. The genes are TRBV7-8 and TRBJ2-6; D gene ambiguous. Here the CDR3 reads CASSLGRPGANVLTF. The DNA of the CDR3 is TGTGCCAGCAGCTTAGGCCGACCTGGGGCCAACGTCCTGACTTTC.